These 18 T cell receptor beta chains were all obtained from the same sample, sequenced in a study of T-cell memory formation after mild COVID-19. TCRdb reanalysed the 5' RACE reads using MiXCR and keeps one entry per CDR3 protein. This sample has tens of thousands of distinct CDR3 sequences, with 12% found just once. The sequencing input was PBMCs or a T cell subset sorted from them (not recorded which). The receptor set was obtained from a man in his late teens or twenties who had mild COVID-19 (a few samples of this study predate the infection). Cell type and time point are not known.

The genes are TRBV25-1 and TRBJ1-5; 8 bases are shared with TRBD1. CDR1 is MGHDK, CDR2 SYGVNS, per germline. The V and J ends lost 4 bases and 0 bases, in that order; junction bases with no gene match: 2. This CDR3 spans 15 amino acids. The CDR3 nucleotides read TGTGCCAGCAGTGGGCAGGGGGCTAGCAATCAGCCCCAGCATTTT. This codes for CASSGQGASNQPQHF.

This clonotype has ten or more counts. The chain recombines TRBV6-5 with TRBJ1-2; D is unresolved. The CDR3 is made up of 15 amino acids. Trimming cost V 0 bases and J 6 bases, with 14 bases left between them. The germline gives CDR1 MNHEY, CDR2 SVGAGI. The CDR3 spells CASSYSLGGLDGYTF. The CDR3 coding sequence is TGTGCCAGCAGTTACTCCCTCGGAGGGCTGGATGGCTACACCTTC.

This clonotype is categorized as medium-sized (0.01 to 0.1%). The chain is built from TRBV12-3 or TRBV12-4 and TRBJ1-6; 9 nucleotides line up with TRBD1. This CDR3 region has 15 residues. The V gene end was trimmed by 3 bases and the J gene end by 7 bases; junction bases not matched to a gene: 4. Here the CDR3 DNA reads TGTGCCAGCAGTTTTTTGGGACAGGGAAATTCACCCCTCCACTTT. This sequence encodes CASSFLGQGNSPLHF.

A note on this clonotype: A single base separates this from a much larger clone, so it may be a read error. V and J are TRBV3-1 and TRBJ1-1; tentatively, D is TRBD1 (6 bases). Deletions cut 6 bases from V and 11 bases from J, with 22 bases between. The CDR3 extends over 14 amino acids. Germline CDR1 is LGHDT and CDR2 is YNNKEL (reference sequence). The CDR3 DNA follows: TGTGCCAGCAGAGAACAGGGACGCCCTACGCGGGCTTTCTTT. Translation: CASREQGRPTRAFF.

This clonotype has more than one count but fewer than ten. The chain joins TRBV5-1 to TRBJ2-1; D gene uncertain. This CDR3 has 17 amino acids. The V and J ends lost 6 bases and 0 bases respectively, with 19 bases between them. CDR1 and CDR2 from the germline V gene are SGHRS and YFSETQ. The CDR3 sequence is CASNPRQVGSSYNEQFF. Here the CDR3 DNA reads TGCGCCAGCAACCCCCGGCAGGTGGGAAGCTCCTACAATGAGCAGTTCTTC.

This clonotype was seen only a few times. CDR3 residues: CASSRRLAGEETQYF. The CDR3 DNA reads as TGTGCCAGCAGCCGTAGACTAGCGGGGGAAGAGACCCAGTACTTC. The rearrangement uses TRBV7-6 and TRBJ2-5; 12 nucleotides match TRBD2. V shed 5 bases and J 3 bases; nucleotides not matched to a gene: 4. CDR1 and CDR2 from the germline V gene are SGHVS and FNYEAQ. The CDR3 has 15 residues. The full variable domain, with the rest looked up from reference TRBV7-6 and TRBJ2-5, is GAGVSQSPRYKVTKRGQDVALRCDPISGHVSLYWYRQALGQGPEFLTYFNYEAQQDKSGLPNDRFSAERPEGSISTLTIQRTEQRDSAMYRCASSRRLAGEETQYFGPGTRLLVL.

This clonotype was observed a handful of times. The V call is TRBV6-2 or TRBV6-3, the J call TRBJ1-1; D uncertain. CDR3 length: 14 residues. The germline V and J ends were trimmed by 8 bases and 6 bases, with 19 bases remaining between them. CDR1 is MNHEY and CDR2 is SVGEGT in the germline V gene. CDR3 amino acids: CASEHQLGMSEAFF. The CDR3 DNA sequence: TGTGCCAGCGAACACCAATTAGGGATGTCTGAAGCTTTCTTT.

This clonotype was detected only a few times. The chain couples TRBV29-1 to TRBJ2-3; D remains ambiguous. The CDR3 contains 14 residues. CDR1 and CDR2 from the germline V gene are SQVTM and ANQGSEA. Trimming shortened V by 4 bases and J by 0 bases, and 11 bases separated the two germline ends. The CDR3 DNA reads as TGCAGCGTTGCGACTGCTAGTAGCACAGATACGCAGTATTTT. This codes for CSVATASSTDTQYF.

This clonotype appeared a few times. V gene TRBV14 combines with J gene TRBJ2-2; possible D gene TRBD2, 5 bases. CDR1 SGHDN and CDR2 FVKESK come from the germline V gene. V was clipped by 3 bases and J by 1 base, with 12 bases between them. The CDR3 sequence is 16 residues long. DNA of the CDR3: TGTGCCAGCAGCCATCTCCGGGAATTGAACACCGGGGAGCTGTTTTTT. It codes for CASSHLRELNTGELFF.

The genes are TRBV5-1 and TRBJ1-3; D is unclear. The germline gives CDR1 SGHRS, CDR2 YFSETQ. CDR3 length equals 14 residues. V was cut by 0 bases and J by 7 bases, with 11 bases left in between. CDR3 in amino acids: CASSLGLQGNTIYF. The CDR3 DNA follows: TGCGCCAGCAGCTTGGGGTTACAAGGGAACACCATATATTTT.

Ten or more counts support this clonotype. The gene calls are TRBV12-3 or TRBV12-4 and TRBJ2-5; D is unresolved. Trimming shortened V by 7 bases and J by 5 bases, and 17 bases separated the two germline ends. CDR3 length: 14 amino acids. The CDR3 is CASTLRLLDETQYF. CDR3 nucleotides: TGTGCCAGCACCCTGAGGCTATTGGACGAGACCCAGTACTTC.

CDR3 region: CASSGEGTGGTDTQYF. CDR3 bases: TGTGCCAGCAGCGGGGAGGGGACAGGGGGGACAGATACGCAGTATTTT. V and J are TRBV5-5 and TRBJ2-3; TRBD1 agrees at 11 bases. The CDR3 runs 16 residues. CDR1 is SGHKS, CDR2 YYEKEE, per germline (reference sequence). After removal of 4 bases from V and 3 bases from J, the junction contained 7 bases not matched to a gene.

The chain couples TRBV5-1 to TRBJ1-1; D is unresolved. Trimming removed 6 bases from V and 8 bases from J, with 11 bases in between. The CDR3 totals 11 residues. Germline V gives CDR1 SGHRS, CDR2 YFSETQ. The CDR3 coding sequence is TGCGCCAGCACCGAGGAAACAGAAGCTTTCTTT. Protein product: CASTEETEAFF. Together with reference TRBV5-1 and TRBJ1-1, the CDR3 gives the full variable domain: KAGVTQTPRYLIKTRGQQVTLSCSPISGHRSVSWYQQTPGQGLQFLFEYFSETQRNKGNFPGRFSGRQFSNSRSEMNVSTLELGDSALYLCASTEETEAFFGQGTRLTVV.

This clonotype was detected ten times or more. This chain links TRBV6-5 with TRBJ2-5; weak D call: TRBD1 (6 bases). CDR1 and CDR2 from the germline V gene are MNHEY and SVGAGI. V gave up 6 bases and J gave up 5 bases, with 16 bases separating them. CDR3 length: 14 residues. The CDR3 DNA is TGTGCCAGCAGCGACAGGTCTCGGAGTGAGACCCAGTACTTC. Encoded protein: CASSDRSRSETQYF.

This clonotype has just a few counts. The chain is built from TRBV9 and TRBJ2-3, with D tentatively TRBD2 (7 bases). V lost 2 bases and J lost 4, with 20 bases in between. The germline CDR1 and CDR2 sequences are SGDLS and YYNGEE. The CDR3 runs 17 residues. For the CDR3, the DNA is TGTGCCAGCAGCGTGGGGGGGGCGCTCCCCGGGGCAGATACGCAGTATTTT. It yields the protein CASSVGGALPGADTQYF.

This clonotype was counted only a few times. CDR3 sequence reads: CASSSTGSTGNTIYF. CDR3 sequence (DNA): TGTGCCAGCAGCTCGACAGGGTCTACTGGAAACACCATATATTTT. The gene calls are TRBV7-9 and TRBJ1-3; 7 bases are a match to TRBD1. V lost 4 bases, J lost 2 bases, and 5 bases stayed unmatched. The germline V gene has CDR1 SEHNR and CDR2 FQNEAQ (reference sequence). The CDR3 spans 15 residues. The complete variable domain, with remaining parts taken from reference TRBV7-9 and TRBJ1-3, reads DTGVSQNPRHKITKRGQNVTFRCDPISEHNRLYWYRQTLGQGPEFLTYFQNEAQLEKSRLLSDRFSAERPKGSFSTLEIQRTEQGDSAMYLCASSSTGSTGNTIYFGEGSWLTVV.

This clonotype was counted only a few times. The chain has TRBV11-1 and TRBJ2-7, with no clear D. This CDR3 spans 13 amino acids. Deletions cut 5 bases from V and 0 bases from J, with 8 bases between. CDR1 is SGHAT, CDR2 FQDESV, per germline (reference sequence). In nucleotides, the CDR3 is TGTGCCAGCAGCCGTGACGTCTCCTACGAGCAGTACGTC. This translates into CASSRDVSYEQYV.

V usage is TRBV24-1 and J usage is TRBJ2-3; a possible D gene is TRBD1 (6 bases). This CDR3 is 13 amino acids long. V was pared by 4 bases and J by 6 bases, with 10 bases between. The V gene's germline CDR1 is KGHDR and CDR2 SFDVKD. In nucleotides, the CDR3 is TGTGCCACCAGTGACGCAGGACAGGATACGCAGTATTTT. Amino acids: CATSDAGQDTQYF.